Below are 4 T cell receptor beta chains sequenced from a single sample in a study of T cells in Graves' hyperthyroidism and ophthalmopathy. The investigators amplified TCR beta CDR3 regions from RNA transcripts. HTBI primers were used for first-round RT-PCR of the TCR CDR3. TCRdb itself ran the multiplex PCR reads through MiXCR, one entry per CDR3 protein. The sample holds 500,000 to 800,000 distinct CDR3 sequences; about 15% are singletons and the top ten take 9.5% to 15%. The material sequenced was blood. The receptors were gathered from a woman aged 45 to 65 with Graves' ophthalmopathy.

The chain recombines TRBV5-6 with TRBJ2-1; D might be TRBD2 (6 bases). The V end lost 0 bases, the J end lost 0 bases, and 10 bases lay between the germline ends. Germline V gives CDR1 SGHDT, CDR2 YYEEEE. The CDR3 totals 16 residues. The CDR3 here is CASSLELANSYNEQFF. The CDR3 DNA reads TGTGCCAGCAGCTTGGAACTAGCCAACTCCTACAATGAGCAGTTCTTC.

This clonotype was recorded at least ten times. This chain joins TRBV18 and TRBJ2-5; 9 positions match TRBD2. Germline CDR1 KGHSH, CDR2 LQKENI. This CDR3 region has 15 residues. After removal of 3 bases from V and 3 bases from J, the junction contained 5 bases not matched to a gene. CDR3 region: CASSPSASGKETQYF. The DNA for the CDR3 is TGTGCCAGCTCACCGTCGGCTAGCGGGAAAGAGACCCAGTACTTC.

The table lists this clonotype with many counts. The DNA of the CDR3 is TGTGCCACCAGCAGAGGGGACTCTCTGCTATACGAGCAGTACTTC. As protein: CATSRGDSLLYEQYF. The chain employs TRBV15 and TRBJ2-7; TRBD2 might be the D (6 bases). V gave up 1 base and J gave up 4 bases, with 14 bases separating them. CDR1 and CDR2 from the germline V gene are LNHNV and YYDKDF (reference sequence). The CDR3 has 15 amino acids.

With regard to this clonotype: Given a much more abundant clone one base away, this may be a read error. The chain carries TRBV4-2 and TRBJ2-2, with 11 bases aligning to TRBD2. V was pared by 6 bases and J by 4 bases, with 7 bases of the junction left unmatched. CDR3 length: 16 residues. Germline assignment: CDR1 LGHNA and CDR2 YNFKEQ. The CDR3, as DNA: TGTGCCAGCAGTATGACTAGCGGGGTCAGCACCGGGGAGCTGTTTTTT. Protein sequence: CASSMTSGVSTGELFF.